The clone carrying this TCR beta chain was seen more than once but under ten times. The antigen is undetermined. This entry belongs to a study of T cell responses to AZD1222 COVID-19 vaccine. Study-level findings and limits: Two AZD1222 doses significantly raised spike-specific TCR breadth and depth over controls. White British people made up most donors, females outnumbered males, and clonal diversity was possibly underestimated. Vaccine-associated CD4 TCRs spanned spike, dominant at 160-218 and 743-854. Close to half of spike-specific TCRs reportedly recognize unmutated variant regions.

The assay was immunoSEQ multiplex PCR, and TCRdb's table has in-frame clones only and misses some. The sample has roughly 84,000 clones, around nine tenths seen once; the top ten hold more than 1.3%. CDR3 length: 16 residues. Trimming cost V 5 bases and J 5 bases; bases outside gene matches: 11. Germline V lookup: CDR1 LNHDA, CDR2 SQIVND (reference sequence). The sample in question was peripheral blood, obtained on day 0 of AZD1222 vaccination. V and J are TRBV19 and TRBJ2-5; TRBD2 agrees at 10 bases. The receptor's source is an adult in good health. The chain's CDR3 is CASSVAGGTLRETQYF. The CDR3 region has the DNA TGTGCCAGTAGTGTAGCGGGAGGCACACTCCGGGAGACCCAGTACTTC.